Reported below is one T cell receptor (beta chain). As yet, its antigen is unknown. The germline gives CDR1 KGHSH, CDR2 LQKENI. Trimming pared 0 bases from V and 1 base from J, leaving 12 bases between. The CDR3 loop spans 16 amino acids. Original methodology: In the immunoSEQ data, sequences were junction-only and lacked quality scores, so filtering differed. The table came from immunoSEQ multiplex PCR; TCRdb's copy has only in-frame clones and leaves some out. D and trimming were read from the DNA, whereas the V and J calls and clone size are those reported in that table. The data hold over 850,000 clones, with about 80% observed a single time. The sample belongs to a study of shared clonotypes between healthy human individuals. Findings and caveats of the study: Represented diversity, genetic and exposure-history alike, was limited by few donors. Inspection by rarefaction showed sorted-subset sequencing to be incomplete despite large depth.

Sequencing used memory CD4+ T cells from PBMCs. The subset denotes: CD45RA-negative fraction. The chain links TRBV18 to TRBJ1-1, with TRBD1 as a possible D gene (5 bases). The receptor's source is a man between 18 and 29 years old in good health. Some clones in this sample may be carry-over from other donors' samples. The chain's CDR3 is CASSPPGGPGNTEAFF. CDR3 DNA: TGTGCCAGCTCACCACCCGGGGGACCGGGGAACACTGAAGCTTTCTTT.